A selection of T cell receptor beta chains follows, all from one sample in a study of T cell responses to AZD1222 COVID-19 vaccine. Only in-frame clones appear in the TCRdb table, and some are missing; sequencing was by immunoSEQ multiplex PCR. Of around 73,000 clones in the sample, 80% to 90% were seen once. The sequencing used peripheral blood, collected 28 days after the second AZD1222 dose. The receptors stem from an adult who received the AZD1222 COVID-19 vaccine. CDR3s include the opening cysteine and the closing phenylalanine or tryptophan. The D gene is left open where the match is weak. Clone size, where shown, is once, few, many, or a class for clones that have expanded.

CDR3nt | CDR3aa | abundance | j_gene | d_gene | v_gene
TGTGCCAGCAGCTTGAGGACGCGAGCCACCGGGGAGCTGTTTTTT | CASSLRTRATGELFF | NA | TRBJ2-2 | NA | TRBV7-6
TGCAGTGCTAGTGGTACGGCTAGCGGGAGAAGCTACAATGAGCAGTTCTTC | CSASGTASGRSYNEQFF | once | TRBJ2-1 | TRBD2 | TRBV20-1
TGTGCCTGGACCGTGGGGGGGATCGACACTGAAGCTTTCTTT | CAWTVGGIDTEAFF | NA | TRBJ1-1 | NA | TRBV30
TGTGCCAGCAGTTTTTTCGGGACTCGACTCGAGCAGTACTTC | CASSFFGTRLEQYF | NA | TRBJ2-7 | NA | TRBV28
TGCGCCAGCAGCTTTGGGTCTGAGCAGTTCTTC | CASSFGSEQFF | NA | TRBJ2-1 | NA | TRBV5-1
TGCGCCAGCAGCACCCCGACAGGGGGCACTGAAGCTTTCTTT | CASSTPTGGTEAFF | NA | TRBJ1-1 | TRBD1 | TRBV5-1
TGTGCCAGCAGCCCCCCCGGGACTAGCGGGAAGAATGAGCAGTTCTTC | CASSPPGTSGKNEQFF | few | TRBJ2-1 | TRBD2 | TRBV11-3
TGTGCCTGGAGTGGGGGAAGCGGTATGAATGAAAAACTGTTTTTT | CAWSGGSGMNEKLFF | NA | TRBJ1-4 | NA | TRBV30
TGTGCCAGCAGTCCTCGGGTGGGTAGCACAGATACGCAGTATTTT | CASSPRVGSTDTQYF | NA | TRBJ2-3 | NA | TRBV6-5
TGTGCCAGTGGATCCGGGAAATATAACACTGAAGCTTTCTTT | CASGSGKYNTEAFF | NA | TRBJ1-1 | NA | TRBV19
TGTGCCACCAAGTATGGTTACGAGCAGTACTTC | CATKYGYEQYF | NA | TRBJ2-7 | NA | TRBV15
TGTGCCAGCAGTTACTACGGGACTAGCGGGGAGACCCAGTACTTC | CASSYYGTSGETQYF | NA | TRBJ2-5 | TRBD2 | TRBV11-3
TGTGCCACCAGGGCAGGGGGGAACTATGGCTACACCTTC | CATRAGGNYGYTF | NA | TRBJ1-2 | TRBD1 | TRBV24-1
TGTGCCACCAGTGATTTCTACGAGCAGTACTTC | CATSDFYEQYF | NA | TRBJ2-7 | NA | TRBV24-1
TGCGCCAGCAGCTCGGTCCCTCAGGGGTCTGGGGCCAACGTCCTGACTTTC | CASSSVPQGSGANVLTF | NA | TRBJ2-6 | NA | TRBV5-1
TGTGCCATCAGTGGAAGGGGTCGGGACAGGGGAAACTACGAGCAGTACTTC | CAISGRGRDRGNYEQYF | once | TRBJ2-7 | TRBD1 | TRBV10-3
TGTGCCAGCAGCCGCAGGACTCGTGATAACACCGGGGAGCTGTTTTTT | CASSRRTRDNTGELFF | NA | TRBJ2-2 | NA | TRBV4-2
TGTGCCAGCAGCTTAGGGGGGACTAGCGGGAGGAAACGGGGCAATGAGCAGTTCTTC | CASSLGGTSGRKRGNEQFF | NA | TRBJ2-1 | TRBD2 | TRBV11-3
TGTGCCAGCAGCCAGACCCAGGGGGCCCAAGAGACCCAGTACTTC | CASSQTQGAQETQYF | NA | TRBJ2-5 | TRBD1 | TRBV3-1/TRBV3-2
TGTGCCAGCAGCTCTACTAGCGGGGGAGGGAATACGCAGTATTTT | CASSSTSGGGNTQYF | NA | TRBJ2-3 | TRBD2 | TRBV11-2
TGCGCCAGCAGCTTGGGTTCTAGGGGGGATGAAAAACTGTTTTTT | CASSLGSRGDEKLFF | once | TRBJ1-4 | NA | TRBV5-1
TGTGCCAGCAGTCCCCTGATCGCCGGGGAGCTGTTTTTT | CASSPLIAGELFF | few | TRBJ2-2 | NA | TRBV12-3/TRBV12-4
TGTGCCAGCAGCCGCCTAGCGGGGGGGCGGGATACGCAGTATTTT | CASSRLAGGRDTQYF | once | TRBJ2-3 | TRBD2 | TRBV14
TGTGCCAGCAGTCTGGACAGGGTCAACGAGCAGTACTTC | CASSLDRVNEQYF | NA | TRBJ2-7 | TRBD1 | TRBV7-2
TGTGCCAGCAGCACCTGGGAAAATACGCAGTATTTT | CASSTWENTQYF | NA | TRBJ2-3 | NA | TRBV11-3
TGCGCCAGCAGCCAAGAACTAGCGGGAGTGGGCAATGAGCAGTTCTTC | CASSQELAGVGNEQFF | NA | TRBJ2-1 | TRBD2 | TRBV4-1
TGTGCCAGCAGCCCACCTAGGGGGCCGGGAACCGGGGAGCTGTTTTTT | CASSPPRGPGTGELFF | few | TRBJ2-2 | TRBD1 | TRBV7-2
TGTGCCAGCAGCCCCCTAGCGGGAGGCCCAGATACGCAGTATTTT | CASSPLAGGPDTQYF | once | TRBJ2-3 | TRBD2 | TRBV14
TGTGCCAGCAGCGAGGGGACAGCTTCCTATGGCTACACCTTC | CASSEGTASYGYTF | NA | TRBJ1-2 | TRBD1 | TRBV7-8
TGTGCCTGGACCGGACTACATAGGAACACTGAAGCTTTCTTT | CAWTGLHRNTEAFF | NA | TRBJ1-1 | NA | TRBV30
TGTGCCAGCAGCTTGGTACAGGGGGTTCCCTCTAATGAAAAACTGTTTTTT | CASSLVQGVPSNEKLFF | NA | TRBJ1-4 | TRBD1 | TRBV5-4
TGTGCCAGTAGTACCACCGGACAGGGGGCCGGTGGCTACACCTTC | CASSTTGQGAGGYTF | NA | TRBJ1-2 | TRBD1 | TRBV19
TGTGCCAGCAGCCCCCCGCGAGGGAACACTGAAGCTTTCTTT | CASSPPRGNTEAFF | once | TRBJ1-1 | NA | TRBV9
TGTGCCAGCAGCGCTCTTTCCTCACACCCGAAACCAGAGCTGTTTTTT | CASSALSSHPKPELFF | NA | TRBJ2-2 | NA | TRBV7-6
TGCGCCAGCAGCTTAGGAAGCGACCGGGGAGAGACCCAGTACTTC | CASSLGSDRGETQYF | once | TRBJ2-5 | NA | TRBV5-1
TGTGCCAGCAGTTACTCCGCTAGCGGGAGCCCTCGAAAGTTCTTC | CASSYSASGSPRKFF | NA | TRBJ2-1 | TRBD2 | TRBV6-6
TGTGCCAGCGGTGTGGGGGATGGGGGCGGTTATAATTCACCCCTCCACTTT | CASGVGDGGGYNSPLHF | once | TRBJ1-6 | NA | TRBV7-9
TGTGCCAGCAGTTTTGGCGGGACAGGGGGTGGCTACACCTTC | CASSFGGTGGGYTF | NA | TRBJ1-2 | TRBD1 | TRBV27
TGTGCCAGCAGTTTACAATGGGCCTATGGCTACACCTTC | CASSLQWAYGYTF | NA | TRBJ1-2 | NA | TRBV12-3/TRBV12-4
TGTGCCAGTAGTATTCCACGGGGCAGGGGGTTCTATGGCTACACCTTC | CASSIPRGRGFYGYTF | NA | TRBJ1-2 | TRBD1 | TRBV19
TGTGCCAGCCAAAGGGACAGAGTCTATGGCTACACCTTC | CASQRDRVYGYTF | NA | TRBJ1-2 | TRBD1 | TRBV19
TGTGCCAGCAGTTCCTCGGGACAGGGGATTCAGCCCCAGCATTTT | CASSSSGQGIQPQHF | NA | TRBJ1-5 | TRBD1 | TRBV28
TGTGCCATCAGTGGGACAGGGCGCACTGAAGCTTTCTTT | CAISGTGRTEAFF | NA | TRBJ1-1 | TRBD1 | TRBV10-3
TGTGCCAGCTGGGCCGGAAACACCATATATTTT | CASWAGNTIYF | NA | TRBJ1-3 | NA | TRBV27
TGTGCCAGCAGCTTTGAGGGACGGGCCGGGGAGCTGTTTTTT | CASSFEGRAGELFF | NA | TRBJ2-2 | NA | TRBV4-2
TGTGCCAGCACCCAGCGGGGAACCCAAACCACTGAAGCTTTCTTT | CASTQRGTQTTEAFF | NA | TRBJ1-1 | NA | TRBV2
TGTGCCAGCAGCGACAGTACCAATCAGCCCCAGCATTTT | CASSDSTNQPQHF | NA | TRBJ1-5 | NA | TRBV12-3/TRBV12-4
TGTGCCCCACGGAGGGGGTGGAACACCGGGGAGCTGTTTTTT | CAPRRGWNTGELFF | NA | TRBJ2-2 | NA | TRBV6-4
TGCGCCAGCAGCTTGGGGGGACGGACAGCTAACTATGGCTACACCTTC | CASSLGGRTANYGYTF | NA | TRBJ1-2 | NA | TRBV5-1
TGTGCCAGTAGTATCTACGACAACAATGAGCAGTTCTTC | CASSIYDNNEQFF | NA | TRBJ2-1 | NA | TRBV19
TGTGCCAGCAGCTTGACTAGTCATAGCTCCTACGAGCAGTACTTC | CASSLTSHSSYEQYF | NA | TRBJ2-7 | NA | TRBV7-2
TGTGCCAGCAGCTTGGATGCGGGCTTCTCTGGAAACACCATATATTTT | CASSLDAGFSGNTIYF | NA | TRBJ1-3 | NA | TRBV5-8
TGTGCCAGCAGTGAAGCTGGACAGGGGCTTAGCACAGATACGCAGTATTTT | CASSEAGQGLSTDTQYF | NA | TRBJ2-3 | TRBD1 | TRBV6-1
TGTGCCAGCAGCCTCGCCACGTATAATTCACCCCTCCACTTT | CASSLATYNSPLHF | once | TRBJ1-6 | NA | TRBV3-1/TRBV3-2
TGTGCCAGCAGCTTGGGAGGGGGACAGGGAACAGCTGGAAACACCATATATTTT | CASSLGGGQGTAGNTIYF | NA | TRBJ1-3 | TRBD1 | TRBV7-2
TGCGCCAGCAGCCCAGGACTAGCCCAAGAGACCCAGTACTTC | CASSPGLAQETQYF | NA | TRBJ2-5 | TRBD2 | TRBV5-1
TGTGCCTGGAGTAAGGTGGACAGGGGATCCTCACCCCTCCACTTT | CAWSKVDRGSSPLHF | NA | TRBJ1-6 | TRBD1 | TRBV30